The 18 T cell receptor beta chains below were found in one sample sequenced in a study of PD-1 blockade in mismatch repair-deficient tumors. Generated by immunoSEQ multiplex PCR, the TCRdb table keeps only in-frame clones and is missing some. This table holds under 40,000 clones, 80% to 85% found once. This material consisted of PBMCs, taken roughly nine months after starting pembrolizumab. These receptors all come from an adult with mismatch repair-deficient cancer.

The chain is built from TRBV5-1 and TRBJ1-1, with D possibly being TRBD1 (6 bases). Trimming pared 4 bases from V and 6 bases from J, leaving 19 bases between. The germline gives CDR1 SGHRS, CDR2 YFSETQ. The CDR3 is made up of 15 amino acids. In DNA, the CDR3 is TGCGCCAGCAGCCTGATCCCGGGGAAGGGGGCTGAAGCTTTCTTT. Its protein is CASSLIPGKGAEAFF.

The sample holds one count of this clone. The chain carries TRBV28 and TRBJ1-2, with D perhaps matching TRBD1 (5 bases). The length of the CDR3 is 14 residues. Germline CDR1 reads MDHEN; CDR2 reads SYDVKM. V shed 8 bases and J shed 1 base, with 14 bases lying between them. CDR3 region: CASGSPGVNYGYTF. CDR3 in DNA: TGTGCCAGCGGGTCCCCGGGGGTTAACTATGGCTACACCTTC.

The chain is built from TRBV18 and TRBJ1-1; 7 bases map to TRBD1. This CDR3 is built from 14 residues. Germline values: CDR1 KGHSH, CDR2 LQKENI. Trimming took 3 bases from V and 8 from J; bases not matched to a gene: 9. CDR3 bases: TGTGCCAGCTCACCGGGTTCGACAGGGACAGAAGCTTTCTTT. Its protein product is CASSPGSTGTEAFF.

The chain couples TRBV9 to TRBJ1-4; D might be TRBD1 (6 bases). The CDR3 totals 17 residues. V lost 5 bases and J lost 4, with 21 bases in between. CDR1 and CDR2 from the germline V gene are SGDLS and YYNGEE. The CDR3 is CASSPRGGAAGNEKLFF. CDR3 DNA sequence: TGTGCCAGCAGTCCTCGCGGGGGGGCTGCGGGTAATGAAAAACTGTTTTTT.

On this clone itself: The junction does not match germline at one end; this may be a read error. The rearrangement links TRBV14 to TRBJ1-1; D is possibly TRBD1 (5 bases). The CDR3 extends over 14 amino acids. From germline, CDR1 is SGHDN and CDR2 FVKESK. The CDR3 here is CASSQDLWGESSVF. For the CDR3, the DNA is TGTGCCAGCAGCCAAGATCTGTGGGGGGAGAGTTCCGTTTTT.

The CDR3 DNA is TGTGCCAGCAGCTTCCAGACTAGCGGTTACAATGAGCAGTTCTTC. Its protein is CASSFQTSGYNEQFF. The chain carries TRBV5-5 and TRBJ2-1, with TRBD2 matching 9 bases. Losses at the gene ends were 2 bases for V and 4 bases for J; bases not matched to a gene: 4. The CDR3 is 15 amino acids. Germline-derived CDR1 and CDR2 are SGHKS and YYEKEE (reference sequence). Full variable domain (missing parts from reference TRBV5-5 and TRBJ2-1): DAGVTQSPTHLIKTRGQQVTLRCSPISGHKSVSWYQQVLGQGPQFIFQYYEKEERGRGNFPDRFSARQFPNYSSELNVNALLLGDSALYLCASSFQTSGYNEQFFGPGTRLTVL.

The chain combines TRBV6-1 with TRBJ1-1; 9 bases line up with TRBD1. The CDR3 contains 13 residues. Germline CDR1 reads MNHNS; CDR2 reads SASEGT. Unmatched junction bases numbered 3, after V lost 6 bases and J lost 4 bases. The CDR3 protein is CASRVDRGTEAFF. The CDR3 DNA sequence: TGTGCCAGCAGAGTGGACAGGGGCACTGAAGCTTTCTTT.

The chain joins TRBV19 to TRBJ1-1; 10 bases agree with TRBD1. The CDR3 is 17 amino acids. Looked up from germline, CDR1 is LNHDA and CDR2 is SQIVND (reference sequence). Trimming cost V 5 bases and J 2 bases; bases outside gene matches: 11. CDR3 protein: CASSRGDRGKINTEAFF. The CDR3 nucleotides read TGTGCCAGTAGTCGAGGGGACAGGGGAAAGATAAACACTGAAGCTTTCTTT.

This chain joins TRBV5-4 and TRBJ1-6; D unresolved. The V gene lost 4 bases and the J gene lost 4 bases, with 6 bases spanning the gap. Germline-derived CDR1 and CDR2 are SGHNT and YYREEE (reference sequence). The CDR3 runs 13 residues. Here the CDR3 DNA reads TGTGCCAGCAGCGTAATTTATAATTCACCCCTCCACTTT. The encoded protein is CASSVIYNSPLHF.

The V and J genes are TRBV6-1 and TRBJ2-3, with D unresolved. V lost 5 bases, J lost 2 bases, and 8 bases lay in between. This CDR3 has 13 amino acids. In germline, CDR1 is MNHNS, CDR2 SASEGT. CDR3 residues: CASSQTDTDTQYF. CDR3 nucleotide sequence: TGTGCCAGCAGTCAAACAGACACAGATACGCAGTATTTT.

The rearrangement uses TRBV5-6 and TRBJ1-4, with 7 bases fitting TRBD1. The germline V gene encodes CDR1 SGHDT and CDR2 YYEEEE. The CDR3 has 14 amino acids. After removal of 2 bases from V and 8 bases from J, the junction contained 6 bases not matched to a gene. CDR3 nucleotides: TGTGCCAGCAGCTTTTCCGGGACAGCCGAAAAACTGTTTTTT. It is translated as CASSFSGTAEKLFF. Filled out from reference TRBV5-6 and TRBJ1-4, the complete variable domain reads DAGVTQSPTHLIKTRGQQVTLRCSPKSGHDTVSWYQQALGQGPQFIFQYYEEEERQRGNFPDRFSGHQFPNYSSELNVNALLLGDSALYLCASSFSGTAEKLFFGSGTQLSVL.

This chain joins TRBV4-1 and TRBJ2-1, with a tentative D call TRBD1 (5 bases). CDR1 is MGHRA, CDR2 YSYEKL, per germline. This CDR3 comprises 14 residues. V was pared by 3 bases and J by 8 bases, with 14 bases between. The CDR3 coding sequence is TGCGCCAGCAGCCACTCCCAGGGAACGGATGAGCAGTTCTTC. Protein: CASSHSQGTDEQFF.

This clone was seen more than once but under ten times. V is TRBV30 and J is TRBJ2-7, with D hard to call. The V and J ends lost 1 base and 3 bases respectively, with 4 bases between them. Germline CDR1 is GTSNPN and CDR2 is SVGIG (reference sequence). The CDR3 totals 11 residues. CDR3 in amino acids: CAWSAVYEQYF. DNA of the CDR3: TGTGCCTGGAGTGCCGTCTACGAGCAGTACTTC.

The CDR3 protein is CASSSPFQREGRPDTQYF. DNA for the CDR3: TGTGCCAGCAGTTCCCCCTTTCAGCGGGAGGGCCGGCCAGATACGCAGTATTTT. The chain uses TRBV28 and TRBJ2-3; 10 bases map to TRBD2. After removal of 4 bases from V and 4 bases from J, the junction contained 14 bases not matched to a gene. This CDR3 comprises 18 residues. Germline CDR1 MDHEN, CDR2 SYDVKM. The whole variable domain, remainder taken from reference TRBV28 and TRBJ2-3, is DVKVTQSSRYLVKRTGEKVFLECVQDMDHENMFWYRQDPGLGLRLIYFSYDVKMKEKGDIPEGYSVSREKKERFSLILESASTNQTSMYLCASSSPFQREGRPDTQYFGPGTRLTVL.

V is TRBV11-3 and J is TRBJ2-5; TRBD1 matches 10 bases. V dropped 5 bases and J dropped 1; count of bases not matched to a gene: 4. The CDR3 contains 15 residues. Per germline, CDR1 SGHNT and CDR2 YENEEA. The CDR3 DNA follows: TGTGCCAGCAGCGACCGGGACAGGGGCCAAGAGACCCAGTACTTC. This sequence encodes CASSDRDRGQETQYF.

The rearrangement joins TRBV5-1 to TRBJ2-3, with 10 nucleotides matching TRBD2. The CDR3 is made up of 14 amino acids. V gave up 6 bases and J gave up 6 bases; unmatched junction bases: 7. Germline CDR1 is SGHRS and CDR2 is YFSETQ. The CDR3 coding sequence is TGCGCCAGCACCGGACTAGCGGAGGCGGATACGCAGTATTTT. This encodes CASTGLAEADTQYF. Using reference TRBV5-1 and TRBJ2-3 for the parts outside the CDR3, the full variable domain is KAGVTQTPRYLIKTRGQQVTLSCSPISGHRSVSWYQQTPGQGLQFLFEYFSETQRNKGNFPGRFSGRQFSNSRSEMNVSTLELGDSALYLCASTGLAEADTQYFGPGTRLTVL.

The chain is built from TRBV28 and TRBJ1-2; maybe TRBD1 (5 bases). V lost 3 bases and J 2 bases, leaving 13 bases between the germline ends. Germline V CDR1 and CDR2: MDHEN, SYDVKM. This CDR3 has 15 amino acids. The CDR3 reads CASSFRGDGNYGYTF. CDR3 nucleotide sequence: TGTGCCAGCAGTTTCCGCGGGGACGGAAACTATGGCTACACCTTC.

V usage is TRBV4-1 and J usage is TRBJ1-2, with a weak D call TRBD1 (5 bases). Between the trimmed V and J ends, which lost 0 bases and 4 bases, there was a span of 12 bases. Germline CDR1 and CDR2: MGHRA and YSYEKL. This CDR3 is 15 amino acids long. The CDR3 here is CASSQEAGIGYGYTF. The CDR3 DNA is TGCGCCAGCAGCCAAGAGGCAGGGATCGGCTATGGCTACACCTTC.